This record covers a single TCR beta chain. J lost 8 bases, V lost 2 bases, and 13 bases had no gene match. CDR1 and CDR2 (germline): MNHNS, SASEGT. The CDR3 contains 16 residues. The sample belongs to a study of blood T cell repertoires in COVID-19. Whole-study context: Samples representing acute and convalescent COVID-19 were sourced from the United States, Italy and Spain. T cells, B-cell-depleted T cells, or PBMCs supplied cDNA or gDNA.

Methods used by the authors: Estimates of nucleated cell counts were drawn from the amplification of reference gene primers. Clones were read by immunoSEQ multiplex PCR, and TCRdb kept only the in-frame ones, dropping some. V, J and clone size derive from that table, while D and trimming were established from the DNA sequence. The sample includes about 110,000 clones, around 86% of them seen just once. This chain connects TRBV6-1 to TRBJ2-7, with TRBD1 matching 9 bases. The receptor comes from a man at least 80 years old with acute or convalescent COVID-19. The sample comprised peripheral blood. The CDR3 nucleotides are TGTGCCAGCAGTGAATTAAGCACAGGGGGCTTTAGAAAGCAGTACTTC. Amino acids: CASSELSTGGFRKQYF.